Sequencing of this TCR beta chain was carried out in a study of shared clonotypes between healthy human individuals (dated by TCRdb to about 2020). The study in broad terms: Two women and three men aged 18 to 49 years were included in the cohort. For each donor, three plates each were used for CD4 naive and CD4 memory, two plates were used for CD8 naive, and one plate was used for CD8 memory. Per donor, leukapheresis produced somewhere between about 0.85 and 9.5 billion PBMCs. The study deeply sequenced blood TCR repertoires of about 5 healthy adults to estimate repertoire size and the extent of clonotype sharing between individuals. Libraries were prepared and TCR repertoires were sequenced by different laboratories using diverse techniques, in order to increase sequencing depth and limit assay-specific biases.

The investigation overall reported the following: Rarefaction of sorted-subset datasets indicated incomplete sequencing despite the large sequencing depth. Sampling was restricted to blood, and TCR repertoires in tissue are likely to differ from TCR repertoires in blood. About 4.5% of naive CD4, 3.5% of naive CD8, around 2.3% of memory CD4, and about 0.4% of memory CD8 clonotypes were shared across several donors. The genetic and exposure-history diversity represented was limited by the small number of donors. Naive subsets generally had larger estimated clonotype richness than memory subsets. Based on pairwise subsampling, the degree of clonotype sharing among donors was expected to be affected by sequencing depth. Higher generation probabilities were observed for clonotypes shared by all four sorted-subset donors than for non-shared clonotypes.

For the CD8 naive samples, CD45RO-negative cells were positively selected for CCR7, yielding a CD45RA+CCR7+ population from which TemRA cells were excluded. Donors were healthy HIV-negative adults with no recently reported acute infections or vaccinations. All donors were Caucasian adults living in Nashville, Tennessee, USA. Blood was collected by leukapheresis, and PBMCs were isolated by Ficoll-Histopaque density gradient centrifugation and then cryopreserved in liquid nitrogen vapor phase. Analytical flow cytometry was used to check the purity and quantity of every magnetically sorted T cell population. Each sorted fraction had its genomic DNA isolated and then quantified by UV absorbance on a Nanodrop 2000c. CDR1 and CDR2, looked up from the germline V gene, are MGHRA and YSYEKL. The CDR3 runs 13 residues from the cysteine to the phenylalanine. This entry keeps only the CDR3 DNA: 39 bases, framed from base 1. V is clipped by 5 bases and J by 0 bases, and the sequence between their germline boundaries is 8 bases long.

With regard to this clone: There is no known antigen for this receptor. Base qualities were left out, and no much larger clone turns up one base away.

Using the deep immunoSEQ assay, TCR CDR3 regions were amplified from genomic DNA by multiplex PCR. Extracted genomic DNA from each cell subset was distributed evenly across all wells of several immunoSEQ 96-well plates, and each plate was treated as a replicate. For sorted subsets, roughly 0.2 ug genomic DNA, equal to about 30,000 T cell genomes, was loaded into each replicate PCR. The purified libraries were quantified using a Qubit 3.0 fluorometer, sized with a Bioanalyzer 2100, and then quantified again using the KAPA Library Quantification kit. A separate single-read 150-cycle Illumina NextSeq 550 flow cell was used to sequence each immunoSEQ 96-well plate. For the original study's pipeline: Because only junctional sequences without quality scores were contained in the immunoSEQ output, filtering matching that applied to full-length reads could not be performed. To assign V/J genes and CDR3, sequences were annotated using PyIR, a Python wrapper for IgBLAST v1.9, with IMGT germline references. Reads were removed for weak V/J assignments (E-value above 1e-6), missing CDR3, stop codons, out-of-frame junctions, or ambiguous translated residues. V3J clonotypes were defined by identical inferred V gene, J gene, and CDR3 amino acid sequence. To compute the percentage overlap between repertoires, the number of shared unique clonotypes was divided by the size of the smaller repertoire. RTK rarefaction, the Chao1 estimator, and Recon v2.1 estimates of unobserved clonotypes were used to assess repertoire richness. Generation probabilities for all TCRbeta clonotypes obtained by the gDNA method from a handful of donors were computed using OLGA. Entries here come from immuneACCESS through TCRdb and include only in-frame sequences with V and J called. Some clones fail to appear in such tables; in the studies checked, an unresolved V gene covers under half of the shortfall, and the cause of the remainder is unknown. V and J calls and clone size come straight from that table; D and trimming were deduced from the DNA. The sample table holds around 2,000,000 clones, of which about 94% were seen once. The ten largest clones capture roughly 1% of the sample.

The V and J segments used are TRBV4-1 and TRBJ2-7; the D gene is unclear. The sample taken for sequencing was naive CD8+ T cells sorted from blood. The cell subset or site label for this specimen denotes: CD45RA+CCR7+. This clonotype was obtained from a young man in good health. Read as DNA, the sequence is TGCGCCAGCAGCTTCGGGCCCTCCTACGAGCAGTACTTC. This encodes CASSFGPSYEQYF.